These 3 T cell receptor beta chains were all obtained from the same sample, sequenced in a study of graft-versus-host responses after intestinal transplantation. Using immunoSEQ multiplex PCR, the repertoire was profiled, and TCRdb retains in-frame clones only, with some absent. The sample lists tens of thousands of clones; around 82% were seen once. For these receptors, no antigen is known. The sequenced sample was unstimulated CD4+ T cells sorted from spleen or lymph node cells, obtained before transplant. Receptor source: a human donor who was the organ donor for an intestinal transplant.

The chain uses TRBV27 and TRBJ2-3, with 8 positions matching TRBD2. The CDR3 totals 17 residues. With V trimmed by 2 bases and J by 0 bases, 7 bases remained unmatched. Germline V gene sequence: CDR1 MNHEY, CDR2 SMNVEV (reference sequence). The CDR3 protein is CASSLAGGRTSTDTQYF. The CDR3 nucleotides are TGTGCCAGCAGTTTAGCGGGGGGCAGGACTAGCACAGATACGCAGTATTTT.

This clone was counted a few times. The V and J genes are TRBV6-5 and TRBJ1-3; the D gene is possibly TRBD1 (6 bases). This CDR3 is built from 14 residues. Trimming stripped 5 bases from V and 3 bases from J, with 11 bases between. The germline V gene encodes CDR1 MNHEY and CDR2 SVGAGI. The CDR3 loop is CASSQDRYGNTIYF. The CDR3 DNA sequence: TGTGCCAGCAGTCAGGACAGATATGGAAACACCATATATTTT.

The chain uses TRBV7-8 and TRBJ1-5; possible D gene TRBD1, 5 bases. V dropped 8 bases and J dropped 2 bases, with 13 bases sitting between them. CDR1 is SGHVS and CDR2 is FQNEAQ in the germline V gene. The CDR3 covers 14 residues. Here the CDR3 reads CASAWRGGNQPQHF. CDR3 nucleotide sequence: TGTGCCAGCGCTTGGAGGGGCGGCAATCAGCCCCAGCATTTT.